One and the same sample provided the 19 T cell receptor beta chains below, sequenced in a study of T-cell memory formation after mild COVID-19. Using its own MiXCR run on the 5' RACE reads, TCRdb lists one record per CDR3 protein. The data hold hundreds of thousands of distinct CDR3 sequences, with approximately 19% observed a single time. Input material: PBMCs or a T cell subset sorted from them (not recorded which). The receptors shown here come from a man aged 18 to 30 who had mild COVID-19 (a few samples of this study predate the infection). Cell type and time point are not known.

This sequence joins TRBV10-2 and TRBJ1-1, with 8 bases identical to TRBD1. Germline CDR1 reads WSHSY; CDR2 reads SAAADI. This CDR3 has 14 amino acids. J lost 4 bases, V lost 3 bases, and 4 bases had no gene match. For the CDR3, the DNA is TGCGCCAGCAGTGATGGAACAGGGGGCACTGAAGCTTTCTTT. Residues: CASSDGTGGTEAFF.

The CDR3 sequence: CASRHGTTNTGELFF. The CDR3 nucleotides are TGTGCCAGTAGGCACGGGACCACAAACACCGGGGAGCTGTTTTTT. The rearrangement joins TRBV19 to TRBJ2-2; D tentatively reads TRBD1 or TRBD2 (5 bases each). V lost 6 bases to trimming and J lost 2 bases, with 13 bases between them. Germline V gene data show CDR1 as LNHDA and CDR2 as SQIVND (reference sequence). The CDR3 totals 15 residues.

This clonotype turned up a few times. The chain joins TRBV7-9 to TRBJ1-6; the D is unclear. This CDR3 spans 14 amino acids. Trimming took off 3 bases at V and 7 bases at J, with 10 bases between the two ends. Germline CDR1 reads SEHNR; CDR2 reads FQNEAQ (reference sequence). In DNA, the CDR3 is TGTGCCAGCAGCTTTGGGCCAGAGAATTCACCCCTCCACTTT. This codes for CASSFGPENSPLHF.

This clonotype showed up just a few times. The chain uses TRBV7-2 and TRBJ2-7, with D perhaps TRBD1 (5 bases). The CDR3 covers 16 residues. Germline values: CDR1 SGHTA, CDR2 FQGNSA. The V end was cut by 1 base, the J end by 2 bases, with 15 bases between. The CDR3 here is CASSLVARATAYEQYF. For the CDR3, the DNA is TGTGCCAGCAGCTTAGTAGCCAGGGCAACGGCCTACGAGCAGTACTTC.

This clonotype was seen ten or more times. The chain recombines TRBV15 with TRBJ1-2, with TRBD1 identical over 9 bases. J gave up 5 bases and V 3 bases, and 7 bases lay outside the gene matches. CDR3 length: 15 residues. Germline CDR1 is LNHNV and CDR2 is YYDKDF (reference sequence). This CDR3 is CATSRRDREIYGYTF. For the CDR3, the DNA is TGTGCCACCAGCAGGCGGGACAGGGAGATATATGGCTACACCTTC. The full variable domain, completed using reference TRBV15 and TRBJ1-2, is DAMVIQNPRYQVTQFGKPVTLSCSQTLNHNVMYWYQQKSSQAPKLLFHYYDKDFNNEADTPDNFQSRRPNTSFCFLDIRSPGLGDTAMYLCATSRRDREIYGYTFGSGTRLTVV.

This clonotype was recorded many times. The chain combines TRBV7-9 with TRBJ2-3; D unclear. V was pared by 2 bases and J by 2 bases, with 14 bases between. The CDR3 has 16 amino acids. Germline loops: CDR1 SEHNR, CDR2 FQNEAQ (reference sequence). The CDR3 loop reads CASSLLTLVYTDTQYF. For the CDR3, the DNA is TGTGCCAGCAGCTTACTGACACTCGTTTACACAGATACGCAGTATTTT.

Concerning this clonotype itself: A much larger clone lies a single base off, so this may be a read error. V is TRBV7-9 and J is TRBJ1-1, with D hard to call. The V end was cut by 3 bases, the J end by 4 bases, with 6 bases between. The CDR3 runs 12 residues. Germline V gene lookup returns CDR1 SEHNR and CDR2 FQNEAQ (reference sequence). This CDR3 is CASSFGITEAFF. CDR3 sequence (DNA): TGTGCCAGCAGCTTTGGGATCACTGAAGCTTTCTTT.

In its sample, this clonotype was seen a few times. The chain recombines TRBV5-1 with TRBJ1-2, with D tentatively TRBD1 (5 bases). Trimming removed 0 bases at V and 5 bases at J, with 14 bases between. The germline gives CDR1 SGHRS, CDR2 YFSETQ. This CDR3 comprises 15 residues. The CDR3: CASSLDGGPGYGYTF. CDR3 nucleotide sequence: TGCGCCAGCAGCTTGGATGGGGGTCCCGGTTATGGCTACACCTTC.

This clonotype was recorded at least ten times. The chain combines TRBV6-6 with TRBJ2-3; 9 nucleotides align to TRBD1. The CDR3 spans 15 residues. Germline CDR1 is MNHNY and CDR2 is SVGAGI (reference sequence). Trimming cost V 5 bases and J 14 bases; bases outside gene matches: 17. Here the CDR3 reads CASSNWGQGPPLLYF. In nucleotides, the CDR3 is TGTGCCAGCAGTAACTGGGGACAGGGACCCCCGCTCCTGTATTTT.

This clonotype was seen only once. In DNA, the CDR3 is TGTGCCAGCAGCTCCGGGTGGAGCGCCAAAAACATTCAGTACTTC. Translation: CASSSGWSAKNIQYF. V gene TRBV28 combines with J gene TRBJ2-4; D ambiguous. The CDR3 totals 15 residues. The germline V gene has CDR1 MDHEN and CDR2 SYDVKM. V was trimmed by 6 bases and J by 1 base, leaving 13 bases between them.

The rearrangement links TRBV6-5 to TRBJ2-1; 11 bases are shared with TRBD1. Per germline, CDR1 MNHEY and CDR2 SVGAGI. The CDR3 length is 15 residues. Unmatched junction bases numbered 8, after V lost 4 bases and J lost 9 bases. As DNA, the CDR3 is TGTGCCAGCAGTTTTCGCGGGACAGGGGGGGGTGAGCAGTTCTTC. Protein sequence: CASSFRGTGGGEQFF.

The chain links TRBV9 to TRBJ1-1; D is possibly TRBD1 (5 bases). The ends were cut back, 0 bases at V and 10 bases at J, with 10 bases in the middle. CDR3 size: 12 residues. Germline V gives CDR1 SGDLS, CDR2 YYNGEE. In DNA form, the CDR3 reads TGTGCCAGCAGCGTAGGTCCGGGGGGAGCTTTCTTT. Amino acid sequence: CASSVGPGGAFF.

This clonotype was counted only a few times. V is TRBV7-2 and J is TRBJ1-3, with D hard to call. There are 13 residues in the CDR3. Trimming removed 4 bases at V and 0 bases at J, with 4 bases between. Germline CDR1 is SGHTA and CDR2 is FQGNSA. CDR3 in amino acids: CASSSHSGNTIYF. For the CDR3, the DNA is TGTGCCAGCAGCTCGCACTCTGGAAACACCATATATTTT.

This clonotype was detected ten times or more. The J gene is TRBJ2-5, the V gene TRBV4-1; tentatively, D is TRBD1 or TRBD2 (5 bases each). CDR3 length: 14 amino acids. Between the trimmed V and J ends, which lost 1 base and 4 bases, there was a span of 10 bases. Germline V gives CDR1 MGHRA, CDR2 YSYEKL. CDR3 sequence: CASSQGNGAETQYF. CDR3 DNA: TGCGCCAGCAGCCAAGGGAACGGGGCAGAGACCCAGTACTTC.

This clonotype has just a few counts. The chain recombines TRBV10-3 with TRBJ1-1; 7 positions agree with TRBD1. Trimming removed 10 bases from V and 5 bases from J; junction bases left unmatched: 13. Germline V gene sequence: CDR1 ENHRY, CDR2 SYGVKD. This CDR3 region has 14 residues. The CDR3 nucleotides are TGTGCCACCGATACAGGGGCAATGGGGACTGAAGCTTTCTTT. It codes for CATDTGAMGTEAFF.

The CDR3 region has the DNA TGTGCCAGCAGCTTCGGTAACTCTGGGGCCAACGTCCTGACTTTC. This encodes CASSFGNSGANVLTF. This chain uses TRBV5-5 with TRBJ2-6, with D hard to call. This CDR3 contains 15 residues. Trimming left V 2 bases short and J 0 bases short, with 6 bases between. CDR1 and CDR2 (germline): SGHKS, YYEKEE (reference sequence).

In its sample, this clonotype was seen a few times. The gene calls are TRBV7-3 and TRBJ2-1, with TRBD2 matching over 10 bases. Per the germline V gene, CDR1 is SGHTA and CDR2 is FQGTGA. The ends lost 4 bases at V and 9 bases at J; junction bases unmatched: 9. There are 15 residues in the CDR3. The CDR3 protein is CASSSLGGLAIEQFF. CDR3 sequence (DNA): TGTGCCAGCAGCTCCCTTGGGGGACTAGCGATTGAGCAGTTCTTC. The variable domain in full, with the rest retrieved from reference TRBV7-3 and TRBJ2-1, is GAGVSQTPSNKVTEKGKYVELRCDPISGHTALYWYRQSLGQGPEFLIYFQGTGAADDSGLPNDRFFAVRPEGSVSTLKIQRTERGDSAVYLCASSSLGGLAIEQFFGPGTRLTVL.

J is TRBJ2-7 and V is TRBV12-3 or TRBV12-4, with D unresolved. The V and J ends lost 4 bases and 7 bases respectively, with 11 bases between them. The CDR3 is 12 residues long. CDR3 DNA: TGTGCCAGCAGTTCCGGCGTTTGGGAGCAGTACGTC. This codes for CASSSGVWEQYV.

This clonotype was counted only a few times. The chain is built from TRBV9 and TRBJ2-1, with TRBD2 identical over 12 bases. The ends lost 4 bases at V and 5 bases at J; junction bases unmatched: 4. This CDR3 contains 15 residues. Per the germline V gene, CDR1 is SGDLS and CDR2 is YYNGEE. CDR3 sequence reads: CASSSPSGGDNEQFF. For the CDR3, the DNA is TGTGCCAGCAGCTCCCCTAGCGGGGGGGACAATGAGCAGTTCTTC.